The 22 T cell receptor beta chains below were found in one sample sequenced in a study of blood T cell repertoires in COVID-19. Clones were sequenced by immunoSEQ multiplex PCR, and TCRdb holds only the in-frame ones, with some missing. Among 200,000 to 300,000 clones listed, 70% to 90% were seen once. Sequencing input: PBMCs or T cells enriched from blood (not recorded which). The receptors shown here come from a man between 45 and 60 years old who had been exposed to COVID-19.

The genes are TRBV3-1 (or the pseudogene TRBV3-2) and TRBJ1-6; 12 bases match TRBD1. Germline CDR1 and CDR2: LGHDT and YNNKEL (reference sequence). This CDR3 comprises 21 residues. Trimming took 5 bases from V and 0 from J; bases not matched to a gene: 14. CDR3 sequence reads: CASSYQPGQGAFGSYNSPLHF. The CDR3 DNA reads as TGTGCCAGCAGCTATCAACCGGGACAGGGGGCTTTTGGCTCCTATAATTCACCCCTCCACTTT.

The DNA for the CDR3 is TGCGCCAGCAGCCAGACCGGGGACAGGGTAGGATATGGCTACACCTTC. Residues: CASSQTGDRVGYGYTF. The rearrangement links TRBV5-1 to TRBJ1-2; 9 positions agree with TRBD1. Germline CDR1 is SGHRS and CDR2 is YFSETQ. The J segment lost 5 bases and the V segment lost 4 bases, leaving 12 bases of the junction unmatched. This CDR3 comprises 16 residues.

The chain uses TRBV6-5 and TRBJ2-1; tentatively, D is TRBD1 (6 bases). Trimming removed 7 bases at V and 2 bases at J, with 9 bases between. The CDR3 covers 13 residues. Looked up from germline, CDR1 is MNHEY and CDR2 is SVGAGI. This CDR3 is CASNTGPYNEQFF. The CDR3 region has the DNA TGTGCCAGCAACACAGGGCCCTACAATGAGCAGTTCTTC.

The chain employs TRBV24-1 and TRBJ2-1; TRBD2 matches at 10 bases. Trimming removed 4 bases from V and 10 bases from J; junction bases left unmatched: 12. The CDR3 is 16 amino acids. Germline V gene lookup returns CDR1 KGHDR and CDR2 SFDVKD. CDR3 bases: TGTGCCACCAGTGAAAAAGCTAGCGGGAGACCCGAGGAGCAGTTCTTC. This sequence encodes CATSEKASGRPEEQFF.

The rearrangement joins TRBV11-3 to TRBJ1-1; TRBD1 matches 7 bases. This CDR3 is built from 16 residues. CDR1 is SGHNT and CDR2 is YENEEA in the germline V gene. After removal of 0 bases from V and 1 base from J, the junction contained 5 bases not matched to a gene. The CDR3 nucleotides are TGTGCCAGCAGCTTAGATCCCCGGACAGGGAACACTGAAGCTTTCTTT. Amino acids: CASSLDPRTGNTEAFF.

The chain employs TRBV9 and TRBJ2-3, with D perhaps TRBD2 (7 bases). Trimming took 0 bases from V and 5 from J, leaving 16 bases between them. Germline assignment: CDR1 SGDLS and CDR2 YYNGEE. The length of the CDR3 is 16 residues. CDR3 nucleotide sequence: TGTGCCAGCAGCGTAGGGCCCGTGGGGGGGCAAGATACGCAGTATTTT. Amino acids: CASSVGPVGGQDTQYF.

This clone was observed once. V is TRBV28 and J is TRBJ1-2; 10 bases are a match to TRBD1. V lost 3 bases and J lost 8; bases outside the gene matches: 6. CDR1 is MDHEN, CDR2 SYDVKM, per germline. The CDR3 is 14 residues long. CDR3 protein: CASSFLDRGGGYTF. As DNA, the CDR3 is TGTGCCAGCAGTTTCCTGGACAGGGGGGGCGGCTACACCTTC.

V is TRBV15 and J is TRBJ2-3; TRBD2 agrees at 16 bases. This CDR3 region has 19 residues. Germline values: CDR1 LNHNV, CDR2 YYDKDF (reference sequence). Unmatched junction bases numbered 7, after V lost 4 bases and J lost 0 bases. CDR3 region: CATSIEGLAGGYSTDTQYF. CDR3 nucleotide sequence: TGTGCCACCAGCATCGAGGGACTAGCGGGAGGGTATAGCACAGATACGCAGTATTTT.

The chain employs TRBV28 and TRBJ2-7; D possibly corresponds to TRBD2 (5 bases). V was clipped by 5 bases and J by 4 bases, with 21 bases between them. The CDR3 has 16 residues. Per germline, CDR1 MDHEN and CDR2 SYDVKM. The CDR3: CASSSPFEGRSYEQYF. The CDR3 nucleotides read TGTGCCAGCAGTAGCCCATTTGAGGGCAGATCTTACGAGCAGTACTTC.

This rearrangement joins TRBV7-2 to TRBJ2-1; 7 nucleotides line up with TRBD1. Trimming cost V 3 bases and J 9 bases; bases outside gene matches: 8. The CDR3 is made up of 14 amino acids. From germline, CDR1 is SGHTA and CDR2 FQGNSA. For the CDR3, the DNA is TGTGCCAGCAGCTTGGTCACAGGGGAGACTGAGCAGTTCTTC. Encoded protein: CASSLVTGETEQFF.

The chain recombines TRBV5-1 with TRBJ1-1, with 9 positions matching TRBD1. The germline CDR1 and CDR2 sequences are SGHRS and YFSETQ. Germline trimming cut 0 bases from V and 4 bases from J; bases unmatched to any gene: 1. This CDR3 spans 14 amino acids. The CDR3 DNA reads as TGCGCCAGCAGCTTGGGGGACAGGGTCACTGAAGCTTTCTTT. Protein sequence: CASSLGDRVTEAFF.

V is TRBV7-6 and J is TRBJ1-4, with D hard to call. This CDR3 has 14 amino acids. Germline CDR1 SGHVS, CDR2 FNYEAQ. The germline V and J ends were trimmed by 5 bases and 5 bases, with 12 bases remaining between them. Here the CDR3 DNA reads TGTGCCAGCAGCCCGCCGCGGGTAAATGAAAAACTGTTTTTT. Residues: CASSPPRVNEKLFF.

The chain links TRBV7-3 to TRBJ2-1; the match to TRBD2 covers 9 bases. The germline CDR1 and CDR2 sequences are SGHTA and FQGTGA. This CDR3 contains 17 residues. The junction had 12 bases not matched to a gene; V was cut back by 5 bases and J by 4 bases. This CDR3 is CASSNRGASGKYNEQFF. CDR3 nucleotide sequence: TGTGCCAGCAGCAACCGGGGGGCTAGCGGGAAATACAATGAGCAGTTCTTC.

The chain joins TRBV4-2 to TRBJ1-5, with D unresolved. With 0 bases removed from V and 1 base from J, the gap between germline ends came to 16 bases. The CDR3 sequence is 18 residues long. Per the germline V gene, CDR1 is LGHNA and CDR2 is YNFKEQ. CDR3 sequence reads: CASSQDLSGRGSNQPQHF. In DNA form, the CDR3 reads TGTGCCAGCAGCCAAGATCTCTCAGGTCGGGGAAGCAATCAGCCCCAGCATTTT.

This clone has only a few counts. The chain uses TRBV11-2 and TRBJ1-1; 7 bases fit TRBD1. The CDR3 spans 16 residues. The trim removed 5 bases at V and 7 bases at J, leaving 16 bases unmatched. The germline V gene encodes CDR1 SGHAT and CDR2 FQNNGV. Here the CDR3 DNA reads TGTGCCAGCAGCCGATCCACAGGGGAATGGAGCAATGAAGCTTTCTTT. Its protein product is CASSRSTGEWSNEAFF.

The rearrangement uses TRBV2 and TRBJ1-1, with D perhaps matching TRBD1 (6 bases). The CDR3 has 13 residues. Germline values: CDR1 SNHLY, CDR2 FYNNEI. The V end lost 5 bases, the J end lost 6 bases, and 13 bases lay between the germline ends. As DNA, the CDR3 is TGTGCCAGCAGTACGCAGGGGCTGTCTGAAGCTTTCTTT. Its protein product is CASSTQGLSEAFF.

This clone was seen a single time. The chain couples TRBV24-1 to TRBJ1-6; 9 bases line up with TRBD1. The CDR3 covers 19 residues. J was trimmed by 7 bases and V by 0 bases; bases with no gene match: 12. The germline gives CDR1 KGHDR, CDR2 SFDVKD. This CDR3 reads CATSDLETGGLVSNSPLHF. For the CDR3, the DNA is TGTGCCACCAGTGATTTGGAGACAGGGGGTTTGGTGAGCAATTCACCCCTCCACTTT.

The CDR3 protein is CASSDPGGGNYGYTF. The CDR3 bases are TGTGCCAGCAGTGATCCTGGGGGGGGAAACTATGGCTACACCTTC. V usage is TRBV25-1 and J usage is TRBJ1-2, with a weak D call TRBD1 (5 bases). This CDR3 contains 15 residues. The germline V gene encodes CDR1 MGHDK and CDR2 SYGVNS. Trimming pared 3 bases from V and 2 bases from J, leaving 13 bases between.

V is TRBV12-3 or TRBV12-4 and J is TRBJ1-3; D gene unclear. V was trimmed by 6 bases and J by 8 bases, leaving 14 bases between them. The CDR3 covers 13 residues. CDR3 amino acids: CASSLSGAHTIYF. CDR3 DNA sequence: TGTGCCAGCAGCCTATCGGGTGCGCACACCATATATTTT.

The genes are TRBV7-9 and TRBJ2-1; TRBD2 matches at 11 bases. Trimming at V came to 7 bases and at J to 6 bases, leaving 20 bases not matched to a gene. This CDR3 region has 19 residues. Germline CDR1 and CDR2: SEHNR and FQNEAQ (reference sequence). Here the CDR3 reads CASIRGGAETSGTFNEQFF. The DNA for the CDR3 is TGTGCCAGCATCCGAGGGGGAGCGGAGACTAGCGGGACCTTCAATGAGCAGTTCTTC.

This chain uses TRBV11-2 with TRBJ1-3; D ambiguous. The germline CDR1 and CDR2 sequences are SGHAT and FQNNGV. The CDR3 runs 18 residues. V was pared by 0 bases and J by 4 bases, with 19 bases between. The CDR3 nucleotides are TGTGCCAGCAGCTTAGAGCCCCAAACGTTTGCGGGAGGAAACACCATATATTTT. Translating it yields CASSLEPQTFAGGNTIYF.

The rearrangement links TRBV11-3 to TRBJ2-7, with 10 bases fitting TRBD2. Germline trimming cut 2 bases from V and 2 bases from J; bases unmatched to any gene: 3. Germline lookup yields CDR1 SGHNT and CDR2 YENEEA. CDR3 size: 15 residues. In nucleotides, the CDR3 is TGTGCCAGCAGCTTACTAGCGGGAGCCACCTACGAGCAGTACGTC. Translating it yields CASSLLAGATYEQYV.